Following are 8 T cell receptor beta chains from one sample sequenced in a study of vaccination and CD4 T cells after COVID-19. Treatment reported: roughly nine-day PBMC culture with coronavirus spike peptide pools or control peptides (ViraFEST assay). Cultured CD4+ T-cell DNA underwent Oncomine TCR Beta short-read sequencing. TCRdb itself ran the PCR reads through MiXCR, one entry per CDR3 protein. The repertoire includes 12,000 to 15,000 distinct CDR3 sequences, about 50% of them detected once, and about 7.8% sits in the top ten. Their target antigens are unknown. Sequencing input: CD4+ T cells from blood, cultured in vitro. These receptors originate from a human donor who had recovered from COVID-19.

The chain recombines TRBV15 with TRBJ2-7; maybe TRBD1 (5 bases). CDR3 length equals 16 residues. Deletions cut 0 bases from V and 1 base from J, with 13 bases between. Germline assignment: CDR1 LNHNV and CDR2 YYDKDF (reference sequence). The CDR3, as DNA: TGTGCCACCAGCAGAGATTGGGGCGCAGGATCCTACGAGCAGTACTTC. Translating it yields CATSRDWGAGSYEQYF.

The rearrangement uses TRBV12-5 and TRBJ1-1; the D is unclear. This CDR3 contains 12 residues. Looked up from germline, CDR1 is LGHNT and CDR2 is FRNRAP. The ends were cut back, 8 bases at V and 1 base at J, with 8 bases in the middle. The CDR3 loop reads CASRYSNTEAFF. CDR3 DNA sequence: TGTGCTAGTCGGTACTCGAACACTGAAGCTTTCTTT.

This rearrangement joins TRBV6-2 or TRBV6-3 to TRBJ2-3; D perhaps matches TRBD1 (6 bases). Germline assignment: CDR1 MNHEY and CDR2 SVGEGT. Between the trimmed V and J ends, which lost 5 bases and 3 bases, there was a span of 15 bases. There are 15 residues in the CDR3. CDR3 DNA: TGTGCCAGCAGTCTACGGGGACAAGGGACAGATACGCAGTATTTT. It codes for CASSLRGQGTDTQYF.

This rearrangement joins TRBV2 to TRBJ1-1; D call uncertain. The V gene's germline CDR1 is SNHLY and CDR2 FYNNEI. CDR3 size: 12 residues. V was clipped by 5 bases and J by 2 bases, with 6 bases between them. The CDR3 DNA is TGTGCCAGCAGTAGGCCCAACACTGAAGCTTTCTTT. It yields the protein CASSRPNTEAFF.

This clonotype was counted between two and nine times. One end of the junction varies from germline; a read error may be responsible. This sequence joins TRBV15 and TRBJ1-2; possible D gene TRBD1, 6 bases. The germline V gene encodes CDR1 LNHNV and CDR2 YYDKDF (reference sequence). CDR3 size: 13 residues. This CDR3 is CATRREGGVGYTF. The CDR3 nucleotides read TGTGCCACCCGCAGGGAAGGGGGAGTGGGCTACACCTTC.

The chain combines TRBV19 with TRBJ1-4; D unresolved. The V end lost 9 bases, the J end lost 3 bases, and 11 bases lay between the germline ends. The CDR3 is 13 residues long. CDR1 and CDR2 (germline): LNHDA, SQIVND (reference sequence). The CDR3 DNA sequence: TGTGCCAGCAACGACTTTGCTAATGAAAAACTGTTTTTT. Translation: CASNDFANEKLFF. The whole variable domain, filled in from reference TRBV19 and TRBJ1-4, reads DGGITQSPKYLFRKEGQNVTLSCEQNLNHDAMYWYRQDPGQGLRLIYYSQIVNDFQKGDIAEGYSVSREKKESFPLTVTSAQKNPTAFYLCASNDFANEKLFFGSGTQLSVL.

CDR3 protein: CASSTGLDGANVLTF. CDR3 nucleotides: TGTGCCAGCTCCACAGGGCTTGATGGGGCCAACGTCCTGACTTTC. This chain links TRBV6-1 with TRBJ2-6, with D possibly being TRBD1 (6 bases). The germline V gene encodes CDR1 MNHNS and CDR2 SASEGT. This CDR3 has 15 amino acids. V dropped 8 bases and J dropped 3 bases, with 14 bases sitting between them.

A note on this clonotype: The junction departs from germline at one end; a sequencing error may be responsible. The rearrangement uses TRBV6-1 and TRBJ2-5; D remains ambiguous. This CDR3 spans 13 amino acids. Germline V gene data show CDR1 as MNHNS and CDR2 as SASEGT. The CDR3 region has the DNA TGTGCCAGCATGCGGACGGCCCAAGAGGCCCAGTACTTC. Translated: CASMRTAQEAQYF.